A selection of T cell receptor beta chains follows, all from one sample in a study of brain metastases from non-small cell lung cancer. Here immunoSEQ multiplex PCR was the method, and the copy in TCRdb shows in-frame clones only, minus some. This sample has more than 3,000 clones; approximately 86% occur once, and the top ten carry about 6.6%. Material for sequencing was primary lung tumor tissue. The receptors here all came from a donor at least 40 years old with non-small cell lung cancer. Both conserved end residues are part of each CDR3. The D gene is left open where the match is weak. Part of the rows lack a size; the others show once, few, many or a class for expanded clones.

size: -; D: TRBD1; J: TRBJ2-1; V: TRBV24-1; CDR3: CATSAPGQGNLGQFF; DNA: TGTGCCACCAGTGCCCCGGGACAGGGGAACCTTGGGCAGTTCTTC
size: -; D: TRBD1; J: TRBJ2-1; V: TRBV27; CDR3: CASIPRGGQLYNEQFF; DNA: TGTGCCAGCATTCCGCGAGGGGGACAGCTATACAATGAGCAGTTCTTC
size: -; D: -; J: TRBJ2-2; V: TRBV4-1; CDR3: CASSQDPALGELFF; DNA: TGCGCCAGCAGCCAAGATCCTGCCCTCGGGGAGCTGTTTTTT
size: -; D: -; J: TRBJ2-5; V: TRBV7-9; CDR3: CASTRTALNQETQYF; DNA: TGTGCCAGCACACGGACAGCTTTAAATCAAGAGACCCAGTACTTC
size: few; D: -; J: TRBJ1-1; V: TRBV7-9; CDR3: CASSLEGNTEAFF; DNA: TGTGCCAGCAGCTTAGAGGGGAACACTGAAGCTTTCTTT
size: -; D: TRBD1; J: TRBJ1-6; V: TRBV19; CDR3: CASRDSYNSPLHF; DNA: TGTGCCAGCCGGGACAGCTATAATTCACCCCTCCACTTT
size: -; D: -; J: TRBJ1-5; V: TRBV6-6; CDR3: CASSYSGRDNQPQHF; DNA: TGTGCCAGCAGTTACTCGGGCAGGGACAATCAGCCCCAGCATTTT
size: -; D: -; J: TRBJ2-7; V: TRBV7-9; CDR3: CASSHRDVSYEQYF; DNA: TGTGCCAGCAGCCACCGGGACGTCTCCTACGAGCAGTACTTC
size: -; D: -; J: TRBJ2-5; V: TRBV30; CDR3: CAWSRSGVETQYF; DNA: TGTGCCTGGAGTAGATCAGGGGTTGAGACCCAGTACTTC
size: -; D: -; J: TRBJ2-7; V: TRBV6-6; CDR3: CASSLQATYEQYF; DNA: TGTGCCAGCAGTCTACAGGCTACCTACGAGCAGTACTTC
size: -; D: -; J: TRBJ2-7; V: TRBV6-1; CDR3: CASSEYPPPYEQYF; DNA: TGTGCCAGCAGTGAATATCCCCCCCCCTACGAGCAGTACTTC
size: -; D: TRBD1; J: TRBJ2-7; V: TRBV6-5; CDR3: CASSSRQGVSHEQYF; DNA: TGTGCCAGCAGTTCTCGACAGGGTGTTTCCCACGAGCAGTACTTC
size: once; D: -; J: TRBJ1-4; V: TRBV2; CDR3: CASSVGSVEKLFF; DNA: TGTGCCAGCAGTGTGGGCTCCGTCGAAAAACTGTTTTTT
size: -; D: -; J: TRBJ1-3; V: TRBV7-2; CDR3: CASSSDNSGNTIYF; DNA: TGTGCCAGCAGCTCGGACAACTCTGGAAACACCATATATTTT
size: -; D: TRBD1; J: TRBJ1-4; V: TRBV4-3; CDR3: CASSRGRDSQSSNNEKLFF; DNA: TGCGCCAGCAGTAGGGGCCGGGACAGCCAAAGTTCAAATAATGAAAAACTGTTTTTT
size: once; D: TRBD1; J: TRBJ2-5; V: TRBV28; CDR3: CAITKSQGAVGETQYF; DNA: TGTGCCATCACTAAATCGCAGGGGGCTGTTGGAGAGACCCAATACTTC
size: -; D: -; J: TRBJ2-7; V: TRBV30; CDR3: CAWSVGGLSYEQYF; DNA: TGTGCCTGGAGTGTAGGAGGACTCTCCTACGAGCAGTACTTC
size: -; D: -; J: TRBJ2-1; V: TRBV7-9; CDR3: CAGSPYNEQFF; DNA: TGTGCGGGTTCCCCCTACAATGAGCAGTTCTTC